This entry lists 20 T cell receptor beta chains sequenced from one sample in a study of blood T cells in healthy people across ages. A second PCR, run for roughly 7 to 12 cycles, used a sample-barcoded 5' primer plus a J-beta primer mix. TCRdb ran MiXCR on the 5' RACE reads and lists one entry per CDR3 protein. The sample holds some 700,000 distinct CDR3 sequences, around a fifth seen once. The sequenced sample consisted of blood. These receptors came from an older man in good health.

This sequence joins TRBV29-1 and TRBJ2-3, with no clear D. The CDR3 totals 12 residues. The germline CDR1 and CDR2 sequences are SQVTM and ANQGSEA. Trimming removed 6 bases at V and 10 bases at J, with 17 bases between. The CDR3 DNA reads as TGCAGCGTGCGATCTAGTGCCCTCGCGCAGTATTTT. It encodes CSVRSSALAQYF.

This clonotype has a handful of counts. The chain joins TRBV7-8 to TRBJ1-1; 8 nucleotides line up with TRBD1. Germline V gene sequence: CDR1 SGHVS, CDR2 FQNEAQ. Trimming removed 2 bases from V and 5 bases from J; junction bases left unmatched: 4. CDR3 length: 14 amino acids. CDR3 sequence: CASSLTTGGTEAFF. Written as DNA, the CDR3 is TGTGCCAGCAGCTTAACAACAGGGGGGACTGAAGCTTTCTTT.

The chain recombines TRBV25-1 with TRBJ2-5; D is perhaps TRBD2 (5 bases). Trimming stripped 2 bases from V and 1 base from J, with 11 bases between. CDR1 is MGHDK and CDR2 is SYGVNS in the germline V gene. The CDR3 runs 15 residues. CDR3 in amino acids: CASSEGTRIQETQYF. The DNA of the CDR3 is TGTGCCAGCAGTGAAGGTACTAGGATCCAAGAGACCCAGTACTTC. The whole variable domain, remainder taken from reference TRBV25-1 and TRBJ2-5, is EADIYQTPRYLVIGTGKKITLECSQTMGHDKMYWYQQDPGMELHLIHYSYGVNSTEKGDLSSESTVSRIRTEHFPLTLESARPSHTSQYLCASSEGTRIQETQYFGPGTRLLVL.

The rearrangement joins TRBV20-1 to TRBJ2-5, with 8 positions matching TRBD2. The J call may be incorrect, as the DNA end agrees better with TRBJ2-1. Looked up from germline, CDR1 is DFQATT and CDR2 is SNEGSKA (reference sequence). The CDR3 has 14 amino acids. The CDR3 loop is CSARRTGGLYEQFF. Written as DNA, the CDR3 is TGCAGTGCTAGGAGGACGGGGGGGCTCTATGAGCAGTTCTTC.

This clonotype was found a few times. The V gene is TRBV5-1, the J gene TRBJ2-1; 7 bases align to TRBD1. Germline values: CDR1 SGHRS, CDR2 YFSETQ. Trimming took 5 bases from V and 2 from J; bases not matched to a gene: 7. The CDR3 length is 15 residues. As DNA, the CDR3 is TGCGCCAGCAGGGATACAGGGGTAGCCTACAATGAGCAGTTCTTC. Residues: CASRDTGVAYNEQFF.

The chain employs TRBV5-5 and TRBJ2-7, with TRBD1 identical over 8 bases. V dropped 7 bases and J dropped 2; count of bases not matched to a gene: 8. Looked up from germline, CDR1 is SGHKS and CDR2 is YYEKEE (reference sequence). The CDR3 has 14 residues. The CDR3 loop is CASGDRGIAYEQYF. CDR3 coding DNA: TGTGCCAGCGGCGACAGGGGTATTGCCTACGAGCAGTACTTC.

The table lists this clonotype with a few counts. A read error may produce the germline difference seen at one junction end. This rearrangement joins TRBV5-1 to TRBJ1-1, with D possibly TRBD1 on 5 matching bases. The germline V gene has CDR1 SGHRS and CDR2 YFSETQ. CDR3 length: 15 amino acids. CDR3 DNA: TGCGCCGGCAGCCCCGTCACTATTGGACACGCTGAAGCTTTCTTT. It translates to CAGSPVTIGHAEAFF. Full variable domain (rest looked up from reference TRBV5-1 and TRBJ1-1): KAGVTQTPRYLIKTRGQQVTLSCSPISGHRSVSWYQQTPGQGLQFLFEYFSETQRNKGNFPGRFSGRQFSNSRSEMNVSTLELGDSALYLCAGSPVTIGHAEAFFGQGTRLTVV.

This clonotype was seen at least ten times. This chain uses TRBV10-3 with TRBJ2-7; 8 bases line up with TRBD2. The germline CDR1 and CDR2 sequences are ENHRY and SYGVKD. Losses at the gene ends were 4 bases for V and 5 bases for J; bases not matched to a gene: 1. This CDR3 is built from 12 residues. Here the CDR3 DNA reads TGTGCCATCAGTGGGCGGGGGGACGAGCAGTACGTC. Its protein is CAISGRGDEQYV.

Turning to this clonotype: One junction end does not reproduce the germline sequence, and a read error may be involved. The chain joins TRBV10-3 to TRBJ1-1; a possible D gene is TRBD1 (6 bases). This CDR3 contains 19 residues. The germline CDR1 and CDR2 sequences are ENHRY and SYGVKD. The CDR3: CAISESHRQALGLNAEAFF. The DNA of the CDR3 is TGTGCCATCAGTGAGTCCCATCGACAGGCCCTAGGGTTGAACGCTGAAGCTTTCTTT.

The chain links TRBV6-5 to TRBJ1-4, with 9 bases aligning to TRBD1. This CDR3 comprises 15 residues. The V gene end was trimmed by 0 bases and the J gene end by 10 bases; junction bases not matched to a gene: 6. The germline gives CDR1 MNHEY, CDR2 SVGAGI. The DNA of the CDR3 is TGTGCCAGCAGTTACTCTGGGACAGGGTATGCAAAACTGTTTTTT. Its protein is CASSYSGTGYAKLFF.

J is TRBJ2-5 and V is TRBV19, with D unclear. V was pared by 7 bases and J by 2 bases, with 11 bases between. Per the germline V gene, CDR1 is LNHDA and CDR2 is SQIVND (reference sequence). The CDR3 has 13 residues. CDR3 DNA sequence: TGTGCCAGTACTAGATCACCACAAGAGACCCAGTACTTC. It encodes CASTRSPQETQYF.

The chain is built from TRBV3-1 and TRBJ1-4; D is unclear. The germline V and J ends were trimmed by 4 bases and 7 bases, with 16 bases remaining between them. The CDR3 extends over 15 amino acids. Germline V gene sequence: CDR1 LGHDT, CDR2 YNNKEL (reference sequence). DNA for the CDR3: TGTGCCAGCAGCCCCATAAGCGGAGGAGTTGAAAAACTGTTTTTT. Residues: CASSPISGGVEKLFF.

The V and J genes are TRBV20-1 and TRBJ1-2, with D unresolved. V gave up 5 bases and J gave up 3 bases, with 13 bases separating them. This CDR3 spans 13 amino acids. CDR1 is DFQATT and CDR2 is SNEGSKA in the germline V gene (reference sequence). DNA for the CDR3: TGCAGTGCTCCCCGGACCATGGACTATGGCTACACCTTC. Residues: CSAPRTMDYGYTF.

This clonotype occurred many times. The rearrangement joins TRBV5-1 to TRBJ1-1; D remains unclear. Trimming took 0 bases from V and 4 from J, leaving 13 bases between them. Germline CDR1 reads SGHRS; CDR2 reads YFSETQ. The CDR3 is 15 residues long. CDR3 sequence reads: CASSLGMGMGTEAFF. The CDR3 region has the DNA TGCGCCAGCAGCTTGGGGATGGGGATGGGCACTGAAGCTTTCTTT. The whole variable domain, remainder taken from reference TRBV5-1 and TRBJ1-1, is KAGVTQTPRYLIKTRGQQVTLSCSPISGHRSVSWYQQTPGQGLQFLFEYFSETQRNKGNFPGRFSGRQFSNSRSEMNVSTLELGDSALYLCASSLGMGMGTEAFFGQGTRLTVV.

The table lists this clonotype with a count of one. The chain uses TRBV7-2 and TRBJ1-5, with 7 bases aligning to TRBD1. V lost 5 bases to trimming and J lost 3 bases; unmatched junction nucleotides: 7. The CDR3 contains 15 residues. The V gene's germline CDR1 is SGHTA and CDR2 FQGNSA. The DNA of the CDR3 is TGTGCCAGCAGCCTCATGACAGGGCACAATCAGCCCCAGCATTTT. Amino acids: CASSLMTGHNQPQHF.

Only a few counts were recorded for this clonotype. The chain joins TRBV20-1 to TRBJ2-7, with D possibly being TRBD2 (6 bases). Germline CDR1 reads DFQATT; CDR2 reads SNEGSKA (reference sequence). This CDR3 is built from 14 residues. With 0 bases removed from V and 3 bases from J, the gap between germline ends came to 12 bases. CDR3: CSARDRVGGYEQYV. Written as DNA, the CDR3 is TGCAGTGCTAGAGATCGGGTGGGAGGCTACGAGCAGTACGTC.

The chain's CDR3 is CASSPSSRSTDTQYF. Here the CDR3 DNA reads TGTGCCAGCAGCCCCTCGTCCAGAAGCACAGATACGCAGTATTTT. The chain employs TRBV12-3 or TRBV12-4 and TRBJ2-3; D gene uncertain. The CDR3 has 15 amino acids. The ends were cut back, 6 bases at V and 0 bases at J, with 13 bases in the middle.

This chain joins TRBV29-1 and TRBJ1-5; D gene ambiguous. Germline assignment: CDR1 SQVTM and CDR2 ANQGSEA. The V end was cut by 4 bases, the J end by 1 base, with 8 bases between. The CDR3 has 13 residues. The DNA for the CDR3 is TGCAGCGTTGGAATAACAAGCAATCAGCCCCAGCATTTT. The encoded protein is CSVGITSNQPQHF.

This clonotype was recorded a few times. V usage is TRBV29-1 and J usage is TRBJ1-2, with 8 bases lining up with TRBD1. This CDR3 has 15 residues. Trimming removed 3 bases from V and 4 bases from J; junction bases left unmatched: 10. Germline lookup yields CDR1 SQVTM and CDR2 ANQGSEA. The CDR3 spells CSVDLGTGGSYGYTF. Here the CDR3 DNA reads TGCAGCGTTGATTTAGGGACAGGAGGTAGCTATGGCTACACCTTC.

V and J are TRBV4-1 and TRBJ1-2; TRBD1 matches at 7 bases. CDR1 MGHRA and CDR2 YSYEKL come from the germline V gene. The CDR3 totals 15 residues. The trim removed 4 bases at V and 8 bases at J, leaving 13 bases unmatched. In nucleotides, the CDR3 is TGCGCCAGCAGCCCCCCAGACAGGGAATTGGGGGGCTACACCTTC. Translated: CASSPPDRELGGYTF.